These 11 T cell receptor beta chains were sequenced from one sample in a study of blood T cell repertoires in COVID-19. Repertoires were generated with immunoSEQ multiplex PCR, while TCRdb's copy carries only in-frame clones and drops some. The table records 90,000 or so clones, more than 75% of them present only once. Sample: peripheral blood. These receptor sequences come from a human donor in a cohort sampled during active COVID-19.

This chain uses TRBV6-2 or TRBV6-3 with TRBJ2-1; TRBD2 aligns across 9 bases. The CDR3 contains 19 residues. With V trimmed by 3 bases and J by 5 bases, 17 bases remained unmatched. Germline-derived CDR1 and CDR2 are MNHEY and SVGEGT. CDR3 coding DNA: TGTGCCAGCAGTTATTCCGGGGCGGGTGTAGCGGGGGAGCACAATGAGCAGTTCTTC. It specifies CASSYSGAGVAGEHNEQFF.

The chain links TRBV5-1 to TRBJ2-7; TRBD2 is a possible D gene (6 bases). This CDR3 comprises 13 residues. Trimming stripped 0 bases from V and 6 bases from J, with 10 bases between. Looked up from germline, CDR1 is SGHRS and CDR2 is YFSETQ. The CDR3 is CASSLGLVSEQYF. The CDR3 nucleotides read TGCGCCAGCAGCTTGGGACTAGTAAGCGAGCAGTACTTC.

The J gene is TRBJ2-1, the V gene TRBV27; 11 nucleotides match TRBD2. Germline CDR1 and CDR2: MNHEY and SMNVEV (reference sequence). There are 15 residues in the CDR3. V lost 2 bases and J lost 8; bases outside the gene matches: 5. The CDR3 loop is CASSLLAGGEDEQFF. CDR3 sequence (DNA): TGTGCCAGCAGTTTACTAGCGGGAGGTGAGGATGAGCAGTTCTTC.

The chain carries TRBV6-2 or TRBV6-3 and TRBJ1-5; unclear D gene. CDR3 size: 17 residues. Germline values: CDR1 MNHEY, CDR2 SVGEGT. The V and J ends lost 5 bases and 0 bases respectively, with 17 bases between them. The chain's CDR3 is CASSRIGGHNSNQPQHF. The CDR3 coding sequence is TGTGCCAGCAGTAGGATAGGAGGGCACAATAGCAATCAGCCCCAGCATTTT.

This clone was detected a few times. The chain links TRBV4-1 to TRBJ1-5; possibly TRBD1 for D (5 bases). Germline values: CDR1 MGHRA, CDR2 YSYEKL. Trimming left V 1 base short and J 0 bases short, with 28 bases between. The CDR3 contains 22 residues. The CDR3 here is CASSQVGTGGWGWTFSNQPQHF. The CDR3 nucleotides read TGCGCCAGCAGCCAAGTGGGTACGGGCGGTTGGGGCTGGACGTTTAGCAATCAGCCCCAGCATTTT.

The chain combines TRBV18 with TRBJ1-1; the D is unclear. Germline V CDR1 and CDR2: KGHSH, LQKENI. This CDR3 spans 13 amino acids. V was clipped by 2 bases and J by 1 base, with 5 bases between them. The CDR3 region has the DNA TGTGCCAGCTCACCAGAGAGGAACACTGAAGCTTTCTTT. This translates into CASSPERNTEAFF.

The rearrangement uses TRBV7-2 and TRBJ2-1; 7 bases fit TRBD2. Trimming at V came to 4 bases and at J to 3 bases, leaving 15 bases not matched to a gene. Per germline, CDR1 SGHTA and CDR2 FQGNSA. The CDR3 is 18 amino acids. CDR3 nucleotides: TGTGCCAGCAGCTCCGTGGGAGGGCCGTTTCGTAACTACAATGAGCAGTTCTTC. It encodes CASSSVGGPFRNYNEQFF.

CDR3 sequence (DNA): TGCGCCAGCAGAATACAGATGCAAGAGACCCAGTACTTC. Its translation is CASRIQMQETQYF. The chain carries TRBV5-1 and TRBJ2-5; D not resolved. Trimming took off 5 bases at V and 2 bases at J, with 10 bases between the two ends. This CDR3 spans 13 amino acids. CDR1 is SGHRS, CDR2 YFSETQ, per germline.

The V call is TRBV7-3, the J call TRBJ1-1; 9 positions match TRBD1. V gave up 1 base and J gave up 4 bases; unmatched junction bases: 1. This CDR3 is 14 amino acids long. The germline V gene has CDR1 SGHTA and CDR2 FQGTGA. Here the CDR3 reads CASSLNRGPTEAFF. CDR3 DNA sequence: TGTGCCAGCAGCTTAAACAGGGGGCCCACTGAAGCTTTCTTT.

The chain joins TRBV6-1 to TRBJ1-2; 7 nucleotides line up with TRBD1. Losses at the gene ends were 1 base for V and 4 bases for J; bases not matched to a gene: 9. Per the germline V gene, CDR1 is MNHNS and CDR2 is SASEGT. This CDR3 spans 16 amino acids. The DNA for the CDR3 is TGTGCCAGCAGTGAAGGGGGGGACAGAAGTTTCTATGGCTACACCTTC. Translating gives CASSEGGDRSFYGYTF.

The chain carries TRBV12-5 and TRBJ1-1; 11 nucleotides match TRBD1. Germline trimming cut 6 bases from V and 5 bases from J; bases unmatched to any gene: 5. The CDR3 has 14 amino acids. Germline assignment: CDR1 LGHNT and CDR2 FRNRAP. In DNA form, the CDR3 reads TGTGCTAGTGGCCGGGACAGGGGGTTTACTGAAGCTTTCTTT. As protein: CASGRDRGFTEAFF.